The 12 T cell receptor beta chains listed next were all sequenced from one sample in a study of blood T cells in healthy people across ages. Together with a sample-barcoded 5' primer, a J-beta primer mix was included in a second PCR lasting about 7 to 11 cycles. TCRdb re-derived calls from the 5' RACE reads in MiXCR, one entry per CDR3 protein. The sample lists about 570,000 distinct CDR3 sequences, around a quarter occurring once. This sample also appeared in a second study, on T cells of mothers and their children.

The specimen was blood. These receptors originate from a boy between 2 and 15 years old in good health.

This clonotype was counted ten times or more. The chain links TRBV27 to TRBJ2-1, with D unresolved. This CDR3 region has 13 residues. The V end lost 3 bases, the J end lost 2 bases, and 5 bases lay between the germline ends. CDR1 is MNHEY, CDR2 SMNVEV, per germline (reference sequence). Here the CDR3 DNA reads TGTGCCAGCAGTTTTAGGGCCTACAATGAGCAGTTCTTC. Residues: CASSFRAYNEQFF.

The chain couples TRBV27 to TRBJ1-2; 9 bases are a match to TRBD1. This CDR3 contains 14 residues. The V gene's germline CDR1 is MNHEY and CDR2 SMNVEV (reference sequence). With V trimmed by 4 bases and J by 6 bases, 6 bases remained unmatched. The CDR3 region has the DNA TGTGCCAGCAGTTATAGGACAGGGGTTGATGGCTACACCTTC. Translated: CASSYRTGVDGYTF.

A few counts support this clonotype. The gene calls are TRBV4-1 and TRBJ2-7; 8 bases agree with TRBD2. Germline assignment: CDR1 MGHRA and CDR2 YSYEKL. There are 16 residues in the CDR3. J gave up 5 bases and V 4 bases, and 13 bases lay outside the gene matches. The CDR3 spells CASSLGAREVFHEQYF. CDR3 DNA: TGCGCCAGCAGCCTGGGGGCGCGGGAGGTCTTCCACGAGCAGTACTTC.

The rearrangement links TRBV20-1 to TRBJ2-2; D not certain. There are 13 residues in the CDR3. Germline V gene data show CDR1 as DFQATT and CDR2 as SNEGSKA (reference sequence). Trimming cost V 0 bases and J 2 bases, with 4 bases left between them. CDR3 residues: CSARETNTGELFF. CDR3 DNA: TGCAGTGCTAGAGAAACTAACACCGGGGAGCTGTTTTTT.

This rearrangement joins TRBV6-1 to TRBJ2-3, with no clear D. The CDR3 loop spans 13 amino acids. V gave up 7 bases and J gave up 0 bases, with 8 bases separating them. The germline V gene has CDR1 MNHNS and CDR2 SASEGT. CDR3 sequence reads: CASTEDSTDTQYF. CDR3 in DNA: TGTGCCAGCACCGAAGACAGCACAGATACGCAGTATTTT.

The table lists this clonotype with a few counts. V is TRBV15 and J is TRBJ1-1, with 10 bases lining up with TRBD1. The germline CDR1 and CDR2 sequences are LNHNV and YYDKDF (reference sequence). V shed 4 bases and J 5 bases; nucleotides not matched to a gene: 7. The CDR3 contains 15 residues. CDR3 DNA sequence: TGTGCCACCAGCATAAACCGGGACAGGGGAACTGAAGCTTTCTTT. It yields the protein CATSINRDRGTEAFF.

The chain joins TRBV5-5 to TRBJ1-5, with D perhaps TRBD1 (6 bases). Germline assignment: CDR1 SGHKS and CDR2 YYEKEE (reference sequence). V was trimmed by 2 bases and J by 4 bases, leaving 7 bases between them. This CDR3 region has 13 residues. Here the CDR3 reads CASSFQGNQPQHF. The CDR3 DNA follows: TGTGCCAGCAGCTTTCAGGGGAATCAGCCCCAGCATTTT. The variable domain in full, completed from reference TRBV5-5 and TRBJ1-5, reads DAGVTQSPTHLIKTRGQQVTLRCSPISGHKSVSWYQQVLGQGPQFIFQYYEKEERGRGNFPDRFSARQFPNYSSELNVNALLLGDSALYLCASSFQGNQPQHFGDGTRLSIL.

J is TRBJ2-7 and V is TRBV5-1; a possible D gene is TRBD2 (6 bases). The CDR3 sequence is 16 residues long. CDR1 is SGHRS and CDR2 is YFSETQ in the germline V gene. V lost 0 bases and J lost 5, with 18 bases in between. The CDR3 nucleotides are TGCGCCAGCAGCTTGGGTTACGTGGGGGGAACAAACGAGCAGTACTTC. Translating it yields CASSLGYVGGTNEQYF.

The chain employs TRBV4-1 and TRBJ2-1; the match to TRBD2 covers 8 bases. The CDR3 has 20 residues. Germline trimming cut 0 bases from V and 1 base from J; bases unmatched to any gene: 14. The germline gives CDR1 MGHRA, CDR2 YSYEKL. The CDR3 here is CASSQEGGGGGRFSYNEQFF. The CDR3 DNA reads as TGCGCCAGCAGCCAAGAAGGGGGAGGCGGCGGGAGGTTTTCCTACAATGAGCAGTTCTTC.

The chain combines TRBV6-1 with TRBJ2-5, with D tentatively TRBD1 or TRBD2 (8 bases each). The J call may be wrong; the DNA end is better matched by TRBJ2-1. This CDR3 region has 15 residues. Germline-derived CDR1 and CDR2 are MNHNS and SASEGT. The CDR3 loop is CASSGGGRPYNEQFF. The DNA of the CDR3 is TGTGCCAGCTCAGGGGGCGGGAGGCCCTACAATGAGCAGTTCTTC.

The rearrangement links TRBV15 to TRBJ2-5, with D perhaps given as TRBD1 or TRBD2 (5 bases each). Germline V gives CDR1 LNHNV, CDR2 YYDKDF (reference sequence). This CDR3 contains 15 residues. V shed 4 bases and J shed 2 bases, with 14 bases lying between them. CDR3 region: CATSTGGTGQETQYF. CDR3 coding DNA: TGTGCCACCAGCACCGGTGGGACGGGACAAGAGACCCAGTACTTC.

This chain uses TRBV13 with TRBJ2-3, with D possibly being TRBD2 (5 bases). The CDR3 has 16 amino acids. The ends were cut back, 3 bases at V and 8 bases at J, with 21 bases in the middle. Looked up from germline, CDR1 is PRHDT and CDR2 is FYEKMQ (reference sequence). DNA of the CDR3: TGTGCCAGCAGCTTTGGACCAAGTGTGGGTGAGGGTACGCAGTATTTT. Translating it yields CASSFGPSVGEGTQYF.